Listed below are T cell receptor beta chains from one sample, sequenced in a study of T cells in Graves' hyperthyroidism and ophthalmopathy. MiXCR, applied by TCRdb to the multiplex PCR reads, yields one record per CDR3 protein. The sample includes about 420,000 distinct CDR3 sequences, approximately 14% of them seen just once. Specimen: blood. Receptor source: a woman in her late teens or twenties with Graves' hyperthyroidism. Each CDR3 is given without its conserved first and last residue. Clone sizes are given selectively: once, few, many, or a class where the clone is expanded.

j_call clone_size v_call cdr3_aa
TRBJ2-1 - TRBV7-6 ASSRDPSSYNEQF
TRBJ2-3 - TRBV7-2 ASSEYGTSGRDTQY
TRBJ1-2 - TRBV2 ASRLGGADGYT
TRBJ2-1 - TRBV20-1 SARGPTMHEQF
TRBJ1-2 - TRBV5-1 ASSWGDRSNYGYT
TRBJ1-5 - TRBV6-1 ASRPGIYSNQPQH
TRBJ2-1 many TRBV15 ATTARGGLEQF
TRBJ2-3 few TRBV27 ASSLGGRDGNTDTQY
TRBJ1-5 many TRBV20-1 SAEVLRGNQPQH
TRBJ1-5 many TRBV2 ASRSVNSNQPQH
TRBJ2-2 few TRBV11-2 ASSGTRGGGRAGELF
TRBJ2-3 - TRBV11-2 ASILADAQY
TRBJ1-1 many TRBV18 ASSPSGQLGTEAF
TRBJ2-7 - TRBV24-1 ATSDRTNRQY
TRBJ2-5 few TRBV29-1 SVKVWAGVQETQY
TRBJ1-6 - TRBV9 ASSVGETGGRSPLH
TRBJ2-2 - TRBV11-2 ASSPWTGFKGTGELF
TRBJ2-5 many TRBV2 ASRPLGQQETQY
TRBJ2-2 - TRBV9 ASSEVGAGAGNTGELF
TRBJ2-1 - TRBV24-1 ATSDFTGGSYNEQF
TRBJ2-1 many TRBV11-3 ASSLNLAGGLNEQF
TRBJ2-7 many TRBV5-1 ASSLDGSPYEQY
TRBJ1-4 - TRBV28 ASSFAGVNEKLF
TRBJ1-5 many TRBV12-3/TRBV12-4 ASSWVGTGAQPQH